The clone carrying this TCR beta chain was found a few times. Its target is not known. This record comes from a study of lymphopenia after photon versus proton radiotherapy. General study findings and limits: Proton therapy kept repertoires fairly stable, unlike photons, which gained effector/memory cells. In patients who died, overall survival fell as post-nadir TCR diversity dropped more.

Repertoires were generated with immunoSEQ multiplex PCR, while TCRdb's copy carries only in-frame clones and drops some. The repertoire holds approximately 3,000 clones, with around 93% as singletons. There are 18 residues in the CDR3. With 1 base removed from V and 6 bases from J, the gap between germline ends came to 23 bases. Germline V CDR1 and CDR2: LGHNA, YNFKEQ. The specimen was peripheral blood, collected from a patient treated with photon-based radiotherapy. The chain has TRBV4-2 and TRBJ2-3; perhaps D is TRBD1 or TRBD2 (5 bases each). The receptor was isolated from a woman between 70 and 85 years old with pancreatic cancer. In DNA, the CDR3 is TGTGCCAGCAGCCAAGGGGGCGCGGGTGCGGGCTTATCGGATACGCAGTATTTT. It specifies CASSQGGAGAGLSDTQYF.